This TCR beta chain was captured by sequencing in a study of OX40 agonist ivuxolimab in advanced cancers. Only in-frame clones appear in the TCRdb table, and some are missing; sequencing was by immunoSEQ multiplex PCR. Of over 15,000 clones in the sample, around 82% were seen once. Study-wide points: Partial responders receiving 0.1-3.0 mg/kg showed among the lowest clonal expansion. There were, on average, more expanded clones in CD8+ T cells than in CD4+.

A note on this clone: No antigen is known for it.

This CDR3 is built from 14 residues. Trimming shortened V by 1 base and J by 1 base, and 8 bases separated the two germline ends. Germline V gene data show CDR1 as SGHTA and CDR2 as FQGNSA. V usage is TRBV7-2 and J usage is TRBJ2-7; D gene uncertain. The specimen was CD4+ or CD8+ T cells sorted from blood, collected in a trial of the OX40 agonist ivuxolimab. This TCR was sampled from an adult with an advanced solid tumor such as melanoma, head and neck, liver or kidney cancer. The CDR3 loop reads CASSLEQISYEQYF. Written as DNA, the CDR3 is TGTGCCAGCAGCTTAGAACAGATATCCTACGAGCAGTACTTC.